This T cell receptor beta chain was found in a study of T cell responses to AZD1222 COVID-19 vaccine. Assay used: immunoSEQ multiplex PCR; TCRdb lists only in-frame clones, some missing. Seen here are some 130,000 clones, over 80% observed once, and the top ten hold roughly 7%. V was shortened by 2 bases and J by 5 bases, with 12 bases between the two germline ends. The CDR3 has 14 residues. Germline values: CDR1 SNHLY, CDR2 FYNNEI. This sample comprised peripheral blood, obtained 28 days after the second AZD1222 dose. The chain uses TRBV2 and TRBJ1-1, with D tentatively TRBD1 (6 bases). This clonotype was sampled from an adult who received the AZD1222 COVID-19 vaccine. The CDR3: CASSEQGKGTEAFF. In DNA form, the CDR3 reads TGTGCCAGCAGTGAACAGGGGAAGGGGACTGAAGCTTTCTTT.